The entry that follows covers one T cell receptor beta chain sequence. Its antigen remains unknown. These data belong to a study of T cells in Graves' hyperthyroidism and ophthalmopathy. Study-level points and caveats: The model foresaw ophthalmopathy a median around 6 months prior to onset. Blood also showed most of the thyroid clonotypes that were expanded above 0.001.

Amplified TCR beta CDR3 regions derived from RNA transcripts. HTBI primers were the set used in a first-round RT-PCR of the TCR CDR3. MiXCR was run by TCRdb on the multiplex PCR reads, yielding one entry per CDR3 protein. Among hundreds of thousands of distinct CDR3 sequences listed, around 20% were seen once. CDR1 is MNHEY, CDR2 SVGAGI, per germline. Trimming removed 8 bases from V and 1 base from J, with 18 bases in between. The CDR3 spans 16 residues. Newly diagnosed hyperthyroidism patients aged 18 to 65 years had disease lasting under 2 months. Diagnostic decisions used clinical symptoms, serum thyroxine and TRAb, thyroid ultrasound and orbital computed tomography.

The chain is built from TRBV6-5 and TRBJ1-5; a weak D match, TRBD1 (6 bases). The TCR was taken from a woman aged 45-65 years with Graves' hyperthyroidism that later progressed to Graves' ophthalmopathy. The sample was blood. DNA of the CDR3: TGTGCCAGCGCACTTACTCCAGGGGCAAGCAATCAGCCCCAGCATTTT. It specifies CASALTPGASNQPQHF.